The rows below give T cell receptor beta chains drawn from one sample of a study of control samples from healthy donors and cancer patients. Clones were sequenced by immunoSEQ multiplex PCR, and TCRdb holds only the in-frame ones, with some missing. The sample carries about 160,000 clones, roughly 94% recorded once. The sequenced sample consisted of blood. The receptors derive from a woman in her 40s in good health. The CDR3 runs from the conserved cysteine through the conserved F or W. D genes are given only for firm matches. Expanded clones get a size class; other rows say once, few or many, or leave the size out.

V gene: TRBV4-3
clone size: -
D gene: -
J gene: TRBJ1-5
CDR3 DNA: TGCGCCAGCAGCCAATGGCAGGGGATGGACAATCAGCCCCAGCATTTT
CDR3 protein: CASSQWQGMDNQPQHF

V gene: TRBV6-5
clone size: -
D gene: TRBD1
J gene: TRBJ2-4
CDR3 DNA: TGTGCCAGCAGTTCGGGACAGGGGTCGAACATTCAGTACTTC
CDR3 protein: CASSSGQGSNIQYF

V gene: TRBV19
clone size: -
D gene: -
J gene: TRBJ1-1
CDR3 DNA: TGTGCCAGTAGTATAGATGAGCAAGAAAAAGCTTTCTTT
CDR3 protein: CASSIDEQEKAFF

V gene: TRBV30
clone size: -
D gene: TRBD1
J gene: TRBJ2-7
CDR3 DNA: TGTGCCTGGAGGTCGGGACAGCCTCCTTACGAGCAGTACTTC
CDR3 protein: CAWRSGQPPYEQYF

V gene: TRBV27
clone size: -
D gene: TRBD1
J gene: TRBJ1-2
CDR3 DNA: TGTGCCAGCAGTTGGGGACAGGGGGTTGGTTACTACACCTTC
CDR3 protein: CASSWGQGVGYYTF

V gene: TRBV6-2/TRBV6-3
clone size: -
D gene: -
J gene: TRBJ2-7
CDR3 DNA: TGTGCCAGCAGTCCCCCGGGTTACGAGCAGTACTTC
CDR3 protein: CASSPPGYEQYF

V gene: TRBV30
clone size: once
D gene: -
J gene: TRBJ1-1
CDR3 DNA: TGTGCCTGGAGTTACGGACGGCGCACTGAAGCTTTCTTT
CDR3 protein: CAWSYGRRTEAFF

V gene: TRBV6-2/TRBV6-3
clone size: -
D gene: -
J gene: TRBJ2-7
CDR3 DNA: TGTGCCAGCAGTTACTCTCGGGGAGTCGAGCAGTACTTC
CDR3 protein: CASSYSRGVEQYF

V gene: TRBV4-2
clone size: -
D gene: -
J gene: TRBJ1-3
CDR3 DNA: TGTGCCAGCAGCCAAGTTGGAAGGCGCGACTCTGGAAACACCATATATTTT
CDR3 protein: CASSQVGRRDSGNTIYF

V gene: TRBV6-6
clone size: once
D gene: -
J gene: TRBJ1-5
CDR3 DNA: TGTGCCAGCAGTGACCATGAAAGTAGCAATCAGCCCCAGCATTTT
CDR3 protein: CASSDHESSNQPQHF

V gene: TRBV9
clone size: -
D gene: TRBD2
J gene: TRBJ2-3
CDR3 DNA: TGTGCCAGCAGCTGGACTAGCGGGGGGGCAGAAGATACGCAGTATTTT
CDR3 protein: CASSWTSGGAEDTQYF

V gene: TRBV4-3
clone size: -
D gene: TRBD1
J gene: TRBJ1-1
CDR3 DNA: TGCGCCAGCAGCCATGGGACAGGTGCGGCTTTCTTT
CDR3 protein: CASSHGTGAAFF

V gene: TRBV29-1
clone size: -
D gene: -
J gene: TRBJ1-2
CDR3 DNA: TGCAGCGTTGGGGGTGGGTCAGGGGCGGACTACACCTTC
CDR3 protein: CSVGGGSGADYTF

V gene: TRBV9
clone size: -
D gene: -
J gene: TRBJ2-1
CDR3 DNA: TGTGCCAGCAGCGTAGTTTCCAGGAGCTCCTACAATGAGCAGTTCTTC
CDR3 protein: CASSVVSRSSYNEQFF

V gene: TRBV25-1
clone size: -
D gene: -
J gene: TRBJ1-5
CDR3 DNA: TGTGCCAGCAGTGAATTTAGAACCAATCAGCCCCAGCATTTT
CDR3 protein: CASSEFRTNQPQHF

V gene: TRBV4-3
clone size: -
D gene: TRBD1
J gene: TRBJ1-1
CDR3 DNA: TGCGCCAGCAGCTCCGAGGGGGCCCCCACTGAAGCTTTCTTT
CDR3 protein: CASSSEGAPTEAFF

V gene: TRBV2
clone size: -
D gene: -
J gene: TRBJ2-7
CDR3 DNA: TGTGCCAGCAGGACCGACAAGTTCGGCCACGAGCAGTACTTC
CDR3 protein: CASRTDKFGHEQYF

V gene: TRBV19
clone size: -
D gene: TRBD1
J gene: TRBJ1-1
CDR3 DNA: TGTGCCAGCTCGAAGACAGGGGCGGGTACTGAAGCTTTCTTT
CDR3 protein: CASSKTGAGTEAFF

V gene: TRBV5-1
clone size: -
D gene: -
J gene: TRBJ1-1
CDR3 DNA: TGCGCCAGCAGCACCGACAACCCGACGGGGAACACTGAAGCTTTCTTT
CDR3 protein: CASSTDNPTGNTEAFF

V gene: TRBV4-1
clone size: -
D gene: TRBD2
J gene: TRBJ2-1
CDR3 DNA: TGCGCCAGCAGCCTGCCGGGACTAGGCTCCTACAATGAGCAGTTCTTC
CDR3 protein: CASSLPGLGSYNEQFF

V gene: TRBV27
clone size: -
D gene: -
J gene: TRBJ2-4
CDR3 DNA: TGTGCCAGCAGTAAACGAGGGGCCAAAAACATTCAGTACTTC
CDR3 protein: CASSKRGAKNIQYF

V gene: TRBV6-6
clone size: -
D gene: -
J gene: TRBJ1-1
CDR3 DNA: TGTGCCAGCAGTTACACAGGGAACACTGAAGCTTTCTTT
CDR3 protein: CASSYTGNTEAFF

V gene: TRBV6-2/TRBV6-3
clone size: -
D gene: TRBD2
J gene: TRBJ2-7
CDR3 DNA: TGTGCCAGCAGTTACAGTTCCCTAGCGGGAGGATCGGACCACGAGCAGTACTTC
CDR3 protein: CASSYSSLAGGSDHEQYF

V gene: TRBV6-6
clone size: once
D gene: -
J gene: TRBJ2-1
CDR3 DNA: TGTGCCAGCAGGGCGACTCAATACAATGAGCAGTTCTTC
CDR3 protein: CASRATQYNEQFF

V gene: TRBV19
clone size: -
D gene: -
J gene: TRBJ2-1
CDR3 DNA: TGTGCCAGTAGTACTACTGGTTTCAATGAGCAGTTCTTC
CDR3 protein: CASSTTGFNEQFF

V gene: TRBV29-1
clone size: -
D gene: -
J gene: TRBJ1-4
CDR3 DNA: TGCAGCGGTCTCCGGGGGGGCAGTGAAAAACTGTTTTTT
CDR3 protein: CSGLRGGSEKLFF

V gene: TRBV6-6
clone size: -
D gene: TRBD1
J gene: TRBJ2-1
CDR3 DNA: TGTGCCAGCAGTCAGACCTCGACAGGGGTAATAAAAAATGAGCAGTTCTTC
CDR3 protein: CASSQTSTGVIKNEQFF

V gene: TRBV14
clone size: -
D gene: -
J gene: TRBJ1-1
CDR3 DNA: TGTGCCAGCAGCCAATGGCAGGGATTATTGAACACTGAAGCTTTCTTT
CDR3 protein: CASSQWQGLLNTEAFF